These 31 T cell receptor beta chains came from one sample sequenced in a study of CD8 T cells in ankylosing spondylitis. Via MiXCR, TCRdb re-called the 5' RACE reads, giving one row per CDR3 protein. The data show 150,000 to 250,000 distinct CDR3 sequences, with about 13% seen just once and approximately 15% held by the top ten. The sequenced sample consisted of blood, either unsorted or a sorted T cell fraction (not recorded which). The receptors come from a male donor with ankylosing spondylitis or in good health (not recorded which).

V gene TRBV4-1 combines with J gene TRBJ2-7; D could derive from TRBD1 or TRBD2 (5 bases each). The germline V gene has CDR1 MGHRA and CDR2 YSYEKL. V was shortened by 0 bases and J by 0 bases, with 9 bases between the two germline ends. The CDR3 is 15 amino acids. CDR3 nucleotide sequence: TGCGCCAGCAGCCAAGACACGGGGCGCTCCTACGAGCAGTACTTC. Encoded protein: CASSQDTGRSYEQYF.

This chain connects TRBV3-1 to TRBJ2-7; D might be TRBD1 (5 bases). Trimming shortened V by 1 base and J by 2 bases, and 15 bases separated the two germline ends. Germline lookup yields CDR1 LGHDT and CDR2 YNNKEL (reference sequence). The length of the CDR3 is 16 residues. As DNA, the CDR3 is TGTGCCAGCAGCCAAGTCACAGGTCCTGCCACCTACGAGCAGTACTTC. It yields the protein CASSQVTGPATYEQYF.

The chain carries TRBV5-1 and TRBJ1-1, with D possibly matching TRBD1 (6 bases). Germline lookup yields CDR1 SGHRS and CDR2 YFSETQ. The CDR3 spans 13 residues. V was trimmed by 4 bases and J by 1 base, leaving 8 bases between them. CDR3 nucleotides: TGCGCCAGCAGCAGGGGGACGAACACTGAAGCTTTCTTT. Translating it yields CASSRGTNTEAFF.

Ten or more counts support this clonotype. V usage is TRBV5-1 and J usage is TRBJ2-2; possibly TRBD2 for D (6 bases). Trimming pared 0 bases from V and 5 bases from J, leaving 11 bases between. Germline V lookup: CDR1 SGHRS, CDR2 YFSETQ. The CDR3 totals 15 residues. CDR3: CASSLGVAETGELFF. As DNA, the CDR3 is TGCGCCAGCAGCTTGGGGGTAGCGGAGACCGGGGAGCTGTTTTTT.

This clonotype turned up a few times. This rearrangement joins TRBV10-3 to TRBJ2-5, with 14 bases identical to TRBD2. V shed 0 bases and J 2 bases; nucleotides not matched to a gene: 2. The CDR3 totals 17 residues. Germline lookup yields CDR1 ENHRY and CDR2 SYGVKD. The CDR3 loop reads CAISESRLAGGQETQYF. The CDR3 bases are TGTGCCATCAGTGAGTCAAGACTAGCGGGGGGGCAAGAGACCCAGTACTTC.

This clonotype was recorded a few times. The V and J genes are TRBV19 and TRBJ2-3; D is unclear. This CDR3 has 15 amino acids. Germline CDR1 and CDR2: LNHDA and SQIVND (reference sequence). V lost 1 base and J 3 bases, leaving 11 bases between the germline ends. In nucleotides, the CDR3 is TGTGCCAGTAGTATAGGGAGCCAGTGGACAGATACGCAGTATTTT. Translation: CASSIGSQWTDTQYF.

J is TRBJ1-4 and V is TRBV25-1, with a weak D call TRBD1 (5 bases). Trimming took 7 bases from V and 3 from J, leaving 12 bases between them. The CDR3 extends over 14 amino acids. Germline CDR1 is MGHDK and CDR2 is SYGVNS. As DNA, the CDR3 is TGTGCCAGCACTAAGGGACCATCTAATGAAAAACTGTTTTTT. Its translation: CASTKGPSNEKLFF.

This clonotype was seen a few times. The chain is built from TRBV12-3 or TRBV12-4 and TRBJ1-2, with D perhaps TRBD1 (6 bases). The CDR3 length is 15 residues. Trimming removed 0 bases from V and 8 bases from J, with 16 bases in between. The CDR3 nucleotides are TGTGCCAGCAGTTTAGCGCTCTACGGGGGCGAGGGCTACACCTTC. Translating it yields CASSLALYGGEGYTF.

This clonotype occurred a few times. The rearrangement links TRBV12-3 or TRBV12-4 to TRBJ2-1; 10 nucleotides align to TRBD2. V was pared by 2 bases and J by 2 bases, with 6 bases of the junction left unmatched. CDR3 size: 17 residues. The CDR3 spells CASSLTAGGPTYNEQFF. Here the CDR3 DNA reads TGTGCCAGCAGTTTAACAGCGGGGGGGCCCACCTACAATGAGCAGTTCTTC.

V is TRBV20-1 and J is TRBJ2-5, with D perhaps matching TRBD1 or TRBD2 (5 bases each). CDR1 and CDR2 from the germline V gene are DFQATT and SNEGSKA (reference sequence). The CDR3 covers 15 residues. Trimming left V 0 bases short and J 5 bases short, with 16 bases between. CDR3 sequence reads: CSARDGDLGSETQYF. The CDR3 DNA sequence: TGCAGTGCTAGAGATGGGGACCTGGGCTCGGAGACCCAGTACTTC.

The genes are TRBV6-1 and TRBJ1-2, with no clear D. This CDR3 has 13 residues. V was trimmed by 2 bases and J by 4 bases, leaving 8 bases between them. Germline CDR1 and CDR2: MNHNS and SASEGT. The CDR3 here is CASSEFSSYGYTF. The CDR3 DNA reads as TGTGCCAGCAGTGAATTTTCAAGCTATGGCTACACCTTC.

The table lists this clonotype with a few counts. CDR3 nucleotides: TGCGCCAGCCGACCCAGGGATTCCTTTTACGAGCAGTACTTC. The encoded protein is CASRPRDSFYEQYF. This chain uses TRBV5-1 with TRBJ2-7; possible D gene TRBD1, 5 bases. This CDR3 has 14 amino acids. Germline loops: CDR1 SGHRS, CDR2 YFSETQ. Trimming stripped 7 bases from V and 4 bases from J, with 18 bases between. The whole variable domain, filled in from reference TRBV5-1 and TRBJ2-7, reads KAGVTQTPRYLIKTRGQQVTLSCSPISGHRSVSWYQQTPGQGLQFLFEYFSETQRNKGNFPGRFSGRQFSNSRSEMNVSTLELGDSALYLCASRPRDSFYEQYFGPGTRLTVT.

The sample holds a few counts of this clonotype. CDR3 sequence (DNA): TGTGCCAGCAGATACAGCGGAGGCTACACCTTC. It specifies CASRYSGGYTF. This sequence joins TRBV12-3 or TRBV12-4 and TRBJ1-2; no clear D. CDR3 length: 11 amino acids. Trimming stripped 6 bases from V and 8 bases from J, with 10 bases between.

The sample holds a few counts of this clonotype. The V gene is TRBV12-5, the J gene TRBJ1-2; D perhaps matches TRBD1 (6 bases). Germline values: CDR1 LGHNT, CDR2 FRNRAP. The length of the CDR3 is 16 residues. V gave up 3 bases and J gave up 6 bases, with 20 bases separating them. For the CDR3, the DNA is TGTGCTAGTGGTTTCCCTTACCGGGACATAGGGAATGGCTACACCTTC. Translation: CASGFPYRDIGNGYTF.

This clonotype was seen more than once but under ten times. The gene calls are TRBV12-3 or TRBV12-4 and TRBJ1-4, with D hard to call. The CDR3 contains 13 residues. The V gene lost 3 bases and the J gene lost 8 bases, with 10 bases spanning the gap. CDR3 sequence (DNA): TGTGCCAGCAGTTTGATAGCCCTCGAAAAACTGTTTTTT. Translating gives CASSLIALEKLFF.

In this sample, this clonotype turned up many times. This rearrangement joins TRBV29-1 to TRBJ2-1; D gene uncertain. There are 12 residues in the CDR3. In germline, CDR1 is SQVTM, CDR2 ANQGSEA. Deletions cut 0 bases from V and 9 bases from J, with 9 bases between. The DNA of the CDR3 is TGCAGCGTTGAAGACAGTGTAACTGAGCAGTTCTTC. It translates to CSVEDSVTEQFF.

This clonotype was detected a few times. The chain uses TRBV27 and TRBJ2-7; either TRBD1 or TRBD2 may supply D (5 bases each). The V and J ends lost 5 bases and 6 bases respectively, with 14 bases between them. The germline V gene has CDR1 MNHEY and CDR2 SMNVEV (reference sequence). The CDR3 extends over 13 amino acids. CDR3 bases: TGTGCCAGCAGTGGCGGTCCGAGGGGCGAGCAGTACTTC. Translating gives CASSGGPRGEQYF.

At least ten counts were recorded for this clonotype. The chain couples TRBV2 to TRBJ1-1; D unclear. The CDR3 runs 14 residues. From germline, CDR1 is SNHLY and CDR2 FYNNEI. The germline V and J ends were trimmed by 1 base and 5 bases, with 11 bases remaining between them. The CDR3 loop is CASSEVRLITEAFF. CDR3 nucleotide sequence: TGTGCCAGCAGTGAAGTACGGCTGATTACTGAAGCTTTCTTT.

At least ten counts were recorded for this clonotype. CDR3 protein: CASSQGGGVTEQFF. The CDR3 nucleotides are TGCGCCAGCAGCCAAGGGGGGGGGGTTACTGAGCAGTTCTTC. The chain is built from TRBV4-1 and TRBJ2-1; 7 positions match TRBD2. The CDR3 covers 14 residues. With 1 base clipped from V and 9 bases from J, the junction kept 6 bases outside the gene matches. The germline V gene encodes CDR1 MGHRA and CDR2 YSYEKL.

The sample holds a few counts of this clonotype. The chain recombines TRBV29-1 with TRBJ2-3; 7 nucleotides match TRBD2. V was pared by 7 bases and J by 1 base, with 11 bases of the junction left unmatched. The CDR3 is made up of 15 amino acids. CDR1 is SQVTM, CDR2 ANQGSEA, per germline. The CDR3 DNA reads TGCAGCGCGCGACTTAGCGGGTTACGCACAGATACGCAGTATTTT. This encodes CSARLSGLRTDTQYF.

Comments on this clonotype: The conserved phenylalanine or tryptophan is not found at the CDR3 terminus, so this likely reflects a read error. The chain has TRBV6-4 and TRBJ2-1; D possibly corresponds to TRBD2 (5 bases). V lost 4 bases and J 0 bases, leaving 10 bases between the germline ends. CDR1 is MRHNA, CDR2 SNTAGT, per germline. This CDR3 is 15 amino acids long. The CDR3 bases are TGTGCCAGCAGTGTGGCGGGCTTCTCCTACAATGAGCAGTTCTAC. It codes for CASSVAGFSYNEQFY.

The rearrangement uses TRBV4-1 and TRBJ2-7, with 7 bases lining up with TRBD2. Germline CDR1 is MGHRA and CDR2 is YSYEKL. V trimming: 1 base; J trimming: 4 bases; junction bases outside the gene matches: 7. This CDR3 contains 15 residues. CDR3 DNA: TGCGCCAGCAGCCAAGTAGGGGCTAGCGGTTACGAGCAGTACTTC. Translating it yields CASSQVGASGYEQYF.

The chain couples TRBV6-2 or TRBV6-3 to TRBJ2-1; the D gene could be TRBD1 or TRBD2 (5 bases each). Trimming took off 10 bases at V and 9 bases at J, with 22 bases between the two ends. Germline V CDR1 and CDR2: MNHEY, SVGEGT. CDR3 size: 14 residues. This CDR3 is CATGTGGRAGEQFF. As DNA, the CDR3 is TGTGCCACCGGCACAGGAGGTCGGGCGGGTGAGCAGTTCTTC.

The table lists this clonotype with a few counts. The chain joins TRBV12-5 to TRBJ2-3; D might be TRBD2 (6 bases). The V gene lost 0 bases and the J gene lost 2 bases, with 15 bases spanning the gap. Looked up from germline, CDR1 is LGHNT and CDR2 is FRNRAP. The length of the CDR3 is 17 residues. The CDR3 region has the DNA TGTGCTAGTGGTTTGGTACATGGCGGGGACTTCACAGATACGCAGTATTTT. This sequence encodes CASGLVHGGDFTDTQYF.

This clonotype occurred a few times. CDR3 DNA: TGTGCCAGCAGTTACTCGGGGGGTACTTACTACGAGCAGTACTTC. Residues: CASSYSGGTYYEQYF. V and J are TRBV6-5 and TRBJ2-7; the D gene is possibly TRBD2 (6 bases). This CDR3 spans 15 amino acids. Between the trimmed V and J ends, which lost 0 bases and 3 bases, there was a span of 12 bases. In germline, CDR1 is MNHEY, CDR2 SVGAGI.

This clonotype was counted only a few times. The V call is TRBV6-1, the J call TRBJ2-1; 13 bases align to TRBD2. The CDR3 has 15 residues. Unmatched junction bases numbered 5, after V lost 8 bases and J lost 4 bases. Germline V CDR1 and CDR2: MNHNS, SASEGT. The CDR3 DNA follows: TGTGCCAGCGCAGAACTAGCGGGAGGGTACAATGAGCAGTTCTTC. Amino acids: CASAELAGGYNEQFF.

The DNA of the CDR3 is TGCAGTGCCAGGGTAAAATACGGCAATGAGCAGTTCTTC. Translating gives CSARVKYGNEQFF. This sequence joins TRBV20-1 and TRBJ2-1, with TRBD1 as a possible D gene (5 bases). Germline CDR1 DFQATT, CDR2 SNEGSKA (reference sequence). The V and J ends lost 6 bases and 6 bases respectively, with 15 bases between them. The CDR3 consists of 13 residues.

This chain links TRBV6-5 with TRBJ1-1; D gene uncertain. The CDR3 contains 12 residues. Deletions cut 5 bases from V and 3 bases from J, with 7 bases between. Germline lookup yields CDR1 MNHEY and CDR2 SVGAGI. CDR3 protein: CASSTGYTEAFF. CDR3 sequence (DNA): TGTGCCAGCAGTACGGGGTACACTGAAGCTTTCTTT.

The V and J genes are TRBV5-6 and TRBJ2-3, with 10 bases aligning to TRBD1. The germline V gene encodes CDR1 SGHDT and CDR2 YYEEEE. The CDR3 extends over 16 amino acids. V trimming: 4 bases; J trimming: 2 bases; junction bases outside the gene matches: 7. CDR3 nucleotides: TGTGCCAGCAGCGGCGGACAGGGGGGCCTCACAGATACGCAGTATTTT. Amino acid sequence: CASSGGQGGLTDTQYF.

This clonotype appeared a few times. The chain recombines TRBV10-3 with TRBJ1-1, with D unclear. Germline loops: CDR1 ENHRY, CDR2 SYGVKD. This CDR3 region has 11 residues. V lost 9 bases, J lost 5 bases, and 10 bases lay in between. The CDR3 DNA is TGTGCCATAGGAGGGAGAACTGAAGCTTTCTTT. Amino acids: CAIGGRTEAFF.

This clonotype was detected ten times or more. CDR3 bases: TGTGCTAGTGGTTTGGTAGTGCGCACTGAAGCTTTCTTT. It codes for CASGLVVRTEAFF. The chain carries TRBV12-5 and TRBJ1-1, with no clear D. With 0 bases removed from V and 4 bases from J, the gap between germline ends came to 6 bases. Germline V gene lookup returns CDR1 LGHNT and CDR2 FRNRAP. The CDR3 is 13 residues long.